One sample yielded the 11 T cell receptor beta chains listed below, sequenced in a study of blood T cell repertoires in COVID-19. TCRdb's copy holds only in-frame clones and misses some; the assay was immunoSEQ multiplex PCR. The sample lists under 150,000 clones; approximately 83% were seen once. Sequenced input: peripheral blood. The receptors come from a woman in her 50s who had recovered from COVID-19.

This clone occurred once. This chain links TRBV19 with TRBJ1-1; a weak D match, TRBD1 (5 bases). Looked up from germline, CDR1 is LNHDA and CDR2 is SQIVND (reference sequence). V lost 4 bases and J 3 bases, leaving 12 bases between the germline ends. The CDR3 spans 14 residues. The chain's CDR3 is CASSNVGGYTEAFF. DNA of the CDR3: TGTGCCAGTAGTAATGTCGGGGGGTACACTGAAGCTTTCTTT.

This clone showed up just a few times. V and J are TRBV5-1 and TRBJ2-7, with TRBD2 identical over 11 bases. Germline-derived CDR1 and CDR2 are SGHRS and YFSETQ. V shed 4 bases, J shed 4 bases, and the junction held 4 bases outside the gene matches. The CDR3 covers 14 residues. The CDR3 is CASSGSGGAYEQYF. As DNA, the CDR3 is TGCGCCAGCAGCGGTAGCGGGGGGGCGTACGAGCAGTACTTC. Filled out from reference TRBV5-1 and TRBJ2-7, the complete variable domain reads KAGVTQTPRYLIKTRGQQVTLSCSPISGHRSVSWYQQTPGQGLQFLFEYFSETQRNKGNFPGRFSGRQFSNSRSEMNVSTLELGDSALYLCASSGSGGAYEQYFGPGTRLTVT.

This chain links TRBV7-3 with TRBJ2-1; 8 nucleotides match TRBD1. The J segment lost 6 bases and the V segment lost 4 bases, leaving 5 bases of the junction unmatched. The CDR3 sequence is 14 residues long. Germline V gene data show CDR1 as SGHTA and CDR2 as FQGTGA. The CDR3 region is CASSSTGASNEQFF. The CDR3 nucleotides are TGTGCCAGCAGCTCGACAGGGGCATCCAATGAGCAGTTCTTC.

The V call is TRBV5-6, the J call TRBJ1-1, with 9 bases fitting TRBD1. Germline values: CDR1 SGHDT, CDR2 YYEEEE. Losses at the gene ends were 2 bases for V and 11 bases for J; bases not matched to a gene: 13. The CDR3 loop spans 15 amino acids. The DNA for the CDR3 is TGTGCCAGCAGCTTACAGGGGGCGCAGACATCGGAGGCTTTCTTT. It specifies CASSLQGAQTSEAFF.

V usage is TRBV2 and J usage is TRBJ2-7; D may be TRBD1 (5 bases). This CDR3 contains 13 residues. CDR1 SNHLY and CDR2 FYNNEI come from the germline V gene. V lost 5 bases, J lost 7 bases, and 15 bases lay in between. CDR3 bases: TGTGCCAGCAGTCCCATCCAGGGTGGGGAGCAGTACTTC. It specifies CASSPIQGGEQYF.

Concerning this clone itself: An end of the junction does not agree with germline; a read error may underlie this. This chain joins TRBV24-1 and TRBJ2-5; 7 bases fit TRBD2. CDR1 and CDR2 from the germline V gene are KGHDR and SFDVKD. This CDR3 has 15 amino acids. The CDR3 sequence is CATSDLGLGGETQYF. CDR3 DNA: TGTGCCACCAGTGATTTGGGACTAGGTGGCGAGACCCAATACTTC.

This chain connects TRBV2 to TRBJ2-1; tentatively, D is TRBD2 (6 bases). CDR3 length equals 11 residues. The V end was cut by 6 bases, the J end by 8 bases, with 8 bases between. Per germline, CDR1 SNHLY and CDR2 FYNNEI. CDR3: CASRRDYEQFF. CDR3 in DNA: TGTGCCAGCAGGAGGGACTATGAGCAGTTCTTC.

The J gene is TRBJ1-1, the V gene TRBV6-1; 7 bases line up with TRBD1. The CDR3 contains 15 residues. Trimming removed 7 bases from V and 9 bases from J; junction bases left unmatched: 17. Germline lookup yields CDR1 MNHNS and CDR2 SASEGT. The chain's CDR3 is CASTPPRDRLSKAFF. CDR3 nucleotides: TGTGCCAGCACCCCCCCCCGGGACAGACTTAGTAAAGCTTTCTTT.

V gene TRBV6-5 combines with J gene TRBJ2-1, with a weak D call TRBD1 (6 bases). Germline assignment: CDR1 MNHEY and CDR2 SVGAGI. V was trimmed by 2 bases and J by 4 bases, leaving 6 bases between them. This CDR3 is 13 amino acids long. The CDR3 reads CASSYQGYNEQFF. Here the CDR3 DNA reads TGTGCCAGCAGTTACCAGGGGTACAATGAGCAGTTCTTC.

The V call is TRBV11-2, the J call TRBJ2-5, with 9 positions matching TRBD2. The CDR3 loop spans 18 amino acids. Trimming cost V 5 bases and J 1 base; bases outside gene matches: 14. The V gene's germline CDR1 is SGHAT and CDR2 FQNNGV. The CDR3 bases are TGTGCCAGCAGCCACCATGGGGTAGCGGGGGCCCTCCAAGAGACCCAGTACTTC. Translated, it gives CASSHHGVAGALQETQYF.

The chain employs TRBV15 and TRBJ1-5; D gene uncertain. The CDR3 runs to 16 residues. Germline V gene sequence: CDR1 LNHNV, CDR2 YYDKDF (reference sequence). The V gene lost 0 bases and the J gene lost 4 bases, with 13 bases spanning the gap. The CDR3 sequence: CATSRDRGVANQPQHF. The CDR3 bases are TGTGCCACCAGCAGAGATCGTGGAGTTGCAAATCAGCCCCAGCATTTT.